This T cell receptor (beta chain) was recorded in a study of T cell responses to AZD1222 COVID-19 vaccine. TCRdb keeps only in-frame clones here, not all; method: immunoSEQ multiplex PCR. The table shows 200,000 or so clones, with approximately 93% occurring only once. A note on this clone: Its antigen remains unidentified.

Whole-study findings and limits: Sampled repertoires all dated from after the peak T cell response. Just a handful of people given AZD1222 tested seropositive at baseline. In a largely white British group with more females than males, clonal diversity was possibly underestimated. In the spike-specific TCR repertoire, nearly half reportedly target unmutated variant regions.

Trimming left V 7 bases short and J 2 bases short, with 9 bases between. Germline V gives CDR1 MNHEY, CDR2 SVGAGI. The CDR3 has 13 amino acids. The starting material was peripheral blood, obtained 28 days after the second AZD1222 dose. The chain combines TRBV6-5 with TRBJ1-5; tentative D call: TRBD1 (5 bases). This clonotype was sampled from an adult who received the AZD1222 COVID-19 vaccine. CDR3 nucleotide sequence: TGTGCCAGCACCGTGGGGGGCAATCAGCCCCAGCATTTT. This encodes CASTVGGNQPQHF.